This is a list of T cell receptor beta chains from one sample in a study of T cells after posttransplantation cyclophosphamide. Libraries were prepared by immunoSEQ multiplex PCR; TCRdb keeps only in-frame clonotypes and omits some of them. The sample includes more than 30,000 clones, 85% to 95% of them seen just once. What was sequenced was naive CD4+ T cells sorted from PBMCs. The receptors derive from a woman aged 60 to 75 in good health, CMV-negative, and a related stem cell transplant donor. The CDR3 runs from the conserved cysteine through the conserved F or W. D genes are given only for firm matches. Clone size is stated in some rows and not others, as once, few, many or a class when expanded.

J gene	V gene	clone size	D gene	CDR3 protein
TRBJ2-1	TRBV7-3	NA	TRBD2	CASRRLAGLSEQFF
TRBJ1-1	TRBV29-1	NA	NA	CSVVAGLNTEAFF
TRBJ1-2	TRBV28	NA	NA	CASSLGGYNYGYTF
TRBJ2-4	TRBV30	NA	NA	CAWSFGKASKNIQYF
TRBJ1-4	TRBV14	few	NA	CASSRQLGLGEKLFF
TRBJ2-3	TRBV2	NA	NA	CASSEASREDTQYF
TRBJ2-3	TRBV4-3	NA	TRBD1	CASSQGQGYVSSDTQYF
TRBJ1-5	TRBV5-1	NA	NA	CASSPDSNNQPQHF
TRBJ2-3	TRBV30	NA	TRBD2	CAWRLASSTDTQYF
TRBJ2-7	TRBV30	NA	TRBD2	CAWSGTSGSKYEQYF
TRBJ2-5	TRBV5-1	NA	NA	CASSLGAVRETQYF
TRBJ1-5	TRBV15	NA	NA	CATSRDQGQPQHF
TRBJ2-7	TRBV27	NA	NA	CASSPYTGSSYEQYF
TRBJ2-7	TRBV18	NA	NA	CASSPPNEYEQYF
TRBJ2-5	TRBV5-4	NA	NA	CASSLATRLQETQYF
TRBJ2-3	TRBV9	NA	TRBD2	CASSVAAGVHKDTQYF
TRBJ1-1	TRBV2	NA	TRBD1	CASSSGQGAPTEAFF
TRBJ2-1	TRBV7-3	NA	TRBD1	CASSLGQGREQFF
TRBJ2-7	TRBV6-6	NA	TRBD2	CASTLLLAGLHEQYF
TRBJ2-1	TRBV6-5	NA	NA	CASRRAAPSYNEQFF
TRBJ1-4	TRBV7-3	NA	NA	CASSFGPGEKLFF
TRBJ1-5	TRBV2	NA	NA	CASTETINQPQHF
TRBJ2-3	TRBV5-4	NA	NA	CASSSGGRDGTDTQYF
TRBJ1-3	TRBV6-1	NA	TRBD1	CASRLPTGAGNTIYF
TRBJ1-2	TRBV6-1	NA	TRBD1	CASGQGRPNYGYTF
TRBJ2-7	TRBV5-4	few	TRBD1	CASSIDRVGEQYF
TRBJ1-6	TRBV13	NA	NA	CASSSRARTYNSPLHF
NA	TRBV27	NA	TRBD1	CASSSDRTGASSYEQYF
TRBJ2-5	TRBV6-1	once	TRBD2	CASSDSFGGGVGETQYF
TRBJ2-7	TRBV5-1	NA	TRBD1	CASSFSTGPAYEQYF
TRBJ2-3	TRBV10-1	few	TRBD2	CASSETSGGTDTQYF
TRBJ2-3	TRBV9	once	TRBD2	CASSPRTSPPTDTQYF
TRBJ2-2	TRBV9	NA	NA	CASSVERGIPGELFF
TRBJ1-2	TRBV28	NA	NA	CASGTGLANYGYTF
TRBJ2-1	TRBV6-5	NA	NA	CASSYSPRPGYNEQFF
TRBJ1-1	TRBV18	NA	TRBD1	CASSRGQGLEAFF
TRBJ2-7	TRBV6-5	NA	TRBD2	CASSSKAGATEQYF
TRBJ1-3	TRBV6-5	NA	TRBD1	CASRPGQGFYTIYF
TRBJ2-7	TRBV5-1	NA	TRBD2	CASSFIAGGIYEQYF
TRBJ2-3	TRBV9	NA	NA	CASSVAGRDTQYF
TRBJ1-5	TRBV28	NA	TRBD1	CASRTSLRDRSNQPQHF
TRBJ2-5	TRBV10-3	NA	TRBD1	CAISGDRGQETQYF
TRBJ2-5	TRBV30	NA	TRBD2	CAVRTSGRTGETQYF
TRBJ1-1	TRBV6-5	once	NA	CASSYGQNTEAFF
TRBJ1-3	TRBV7-2	few	NA	CASSLDKIGTIYF
TRBJ1-1	TRBV9	NA	TRBD1	CASSPGTGGRSQREAFF
TRBJ2-7	TRBV19	NA	TRBD1	CATLATGVYEQYF